This T cell receptor beta chain comes out of a study of CD8 T cells in ankylosing spondylitis. Broader study findings: It was reported that disease-linked clones were significantly enriched in matched ankylosing spondylitis synovial fluid. Apparently characteristic of ankylosing spondylitis blood was a TCR beta motif (about 8 highly homologous variants). Relatively rare in peripheral blood, disease-linked clones were also CD8+.

Quantitative 5'-RACE with molecular barcodes produced the TCR beta libraries. TCRdb independently ran MiXCR on the 5' RACE reads; one entry per CDR3 protein. The data show about 510,000 distinct CDR3 sequences, roughly 5% seen once. This clonotype was detected many times. Its specificity is not known. The ends lost 5 bases at V and 1 base at J; junction bases unmatched: 8. Germline V gives CDR1 DFQATT, CDR2 SNEGSKA (reference sequence). This CDR3 is 15 amino acids long. The TCR was taken from a male donor with ankylosing spondylitis. The source material was blood, either unsorted or a sorted T cell fraction (not recorded which). The rearrangement uses TRBV20-1 and TRBJ1-1; 9 bases are shared with TRBD1. The CDR3 sequence: CSAARDRARNTEAFF. The CDR3 coding sequence is TGCAGTGCTGCCCGGGACAGGGCCCGGAACACTGAAGCTTTCTTT.